The sample holds a few counts of the clone carrying this T cell receptor beta chain. Its target is not known. 5'RACE, which relied on constant-segment primers, yielded TCR alpha and TCR beta cDNA libraries carrying sample barcodes and UMIs. TCRdb used MiXCR to reprocess the 5' RACE reads, holding one entry per CDR3 protein. The sample holds roughly 480,000 distinct CDR3 sequences, around 25% seen once. The sample comes from a study of T-cell memory formation after mild COVID-19. Study in general: TCR clusters showed largely donor specificity.

The V gene lost 3 bases and the J gene lost 3 bases, with 14 bases spanning the gap. This CDR3 is built from 15 residues. CDR1 is KGHSH and CDR2 is LQKENI in the germline V gene. Findings and caveats of the study: Contracting clones from day 15 to 85 showed balanced CD4/CD8; later expanders favored CD4+.

This clonotype was sampled from an adult woman who had mild COVID-19 (a few samples of this study predate the infection). Cell type and time point are not known. The sequencing sample was made of PBMCs or a T cell subset sorted from them (not recorded which). This sequence joins TRBV18 and TRBJ1-1, with D unclear. CDR3 DNA sequence: TGTGCCAGCTCACCCGGTCTGGGTATGGACACTGAAGCTTTCTTT. This translates into CASSPGLGMDTEAFF.